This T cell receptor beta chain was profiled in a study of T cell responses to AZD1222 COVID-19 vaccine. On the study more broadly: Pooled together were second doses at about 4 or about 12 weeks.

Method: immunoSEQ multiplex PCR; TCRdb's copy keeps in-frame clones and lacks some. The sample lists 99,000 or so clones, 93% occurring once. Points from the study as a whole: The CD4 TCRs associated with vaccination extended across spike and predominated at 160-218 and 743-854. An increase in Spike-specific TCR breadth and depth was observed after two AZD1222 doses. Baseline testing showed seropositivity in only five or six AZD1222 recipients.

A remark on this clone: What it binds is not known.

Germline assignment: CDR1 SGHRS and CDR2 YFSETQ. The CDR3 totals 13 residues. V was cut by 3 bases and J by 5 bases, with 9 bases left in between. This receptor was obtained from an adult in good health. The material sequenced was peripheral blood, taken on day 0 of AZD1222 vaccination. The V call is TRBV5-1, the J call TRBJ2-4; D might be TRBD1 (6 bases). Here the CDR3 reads CASSSGGQNIQYF. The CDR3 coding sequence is TGCGCCAGCAGCTCTGGGGGCCAAAACATTCAGTACTTC.